The present entry profiles one T cell receptor (beta chain) with its context. It has no known antigen specificity. A read error likely explains this, since a far larger clone differs by one base. This sample is drawn from a study of CXCR3 chemokines and chemotherapy response in bladder cancer (dated by TCRdb to 2021 to 2024). Notes on the research overall: The study tested whether activity of the CXCR3 chemokine system within human bladder cancer tumors predicted response to chemotherapy.

The library was produced with PCR. TCRdb lists the instrument as Illumina HiSeq 2500. Starting from the raw public reads, TCRdb applied fastp trimming at Q25, assembled clones with MiXCR and retained in-frame beta chains. CDR3 protein duplicates are merged, each entry listing the most common genes and DNA. Present in this sample are 8,000 or so distinct CDR3 sequences, 10% to 15% of which were seen just once. In total, the top ten clones hold about 16% of the sample. The specimen was obtained from a patient whose treatment included neoadjuvant chemotherapy. The sequence was obtained from a human donor with bladder cancer that responded to neoadjuvant chemotherapy.

The DNA reads TGTGCCAGTAGTCTTAAGAGCAGGGGCACGGAGACCCAGTACTTC. The resulting protein is CASSLKSRGTETQYF. The sequence links TRBV19 to TRBJ2-7; the D gene is perhaps TRBD1, from 6 matching bases. Near its end, the DNA agrees better with TRBJ2-5, so the J call may be wrong. The germline V gene (reference sequence) supplies CDR1 LNHDA and CDR2 SQIVND. Including the terminal cysteine and phenylalanine, the CDR3 comprises 15 residues. Solely the CDR3 DNA is kept, with 45 bases framed from the first base.